The rows below give T cell receptor beta chains drawn from one sample of a study of T cells expressing NK-cell markers. TCRdb processed the 5' RACE reads again and assigns one entry to each CDR3 protein, with no DNA. Its table lists about 460,000 distinct CDR3 sequences. The sequencing sample was made of blood T cells: a sorted CD56 or NKG2C T cell subset, CD4+ or CD8+ T cells, or bulk PBMC T cells (not recorded which). These receptors all stem from a woman between 50 and 59 years old in good health. The CDR3 runs from the conserved cysteine through the conserved F or W. Each record gives: J gene, CDR3 length, V gene, CDR3 protein.

J: TRBJ1-5
length: 14
V: TRBV20-1
CDR3: CSAREGTGGRPQHF

J: TRBJ2-1
length: 17
V: TRBV28
CDR3: CASSFSGTGAGDNEQFF

J: TRBJ1-1
length: 14
V: TRBV20-1
CDR3: CSARVHGRDTEAFF

J: TRBJ2-1
length: 14
V: TRBV11-3
CDR3: CASSPQRVGYEQFF

J: TRBJ2-1
length: 11
V: TRBV3-1
CDR3: CASSQPGLALF

J: TRBJ2-2
length: 16
V: TRBV20-1
CDR3: CSAQRGGLAGVGELFF

J: TRBJ2-3
length: 15
V: TRBV5-1
CDR3: CASSEGPRNTDTQYF

J: TRBJ2-7
length: 14
V: TRBV24-1
CDR3: CATSPGTKSYEQYF

J: TRBJ2-2
length: 13
V: TRBV30
CDR3: CAWRVEEPGELFF

J: TRBJ2-7
length: 15
V: TRBV6-5
CDR3: CASSDQGGDLYEQYF

J: TRBJ2-3
length: 15
V: TRBV9
CDR3: CASRFGTGNTDTQYF

J: TRBJ1-6
length: 13
V: TRBV12-3/TRBV12-4
CDR3: CASSALNNSPLHF

J: TRBJ2-7
length: 13
V: TRBV12-3/TRBV12-4
CDR3: CASSLKDSGEQYF

J: TRBJ1-1
length: 17
V: TRBV11-2
CDR3: CASTHRGSQVANTEAFF

J: TRBJ2-1
length: 16
V: TRBV11-3
CDR3: CASKAGGPEPYNEQFF

J: TRBJ2-1
length: 16
V: TRBV6-5
CDR3: CASSPPGTIGRYEQFF

J: TRBJ2-5
length: 15
V: TRBV5-1
CDR3: CASSPGLTGKETQYF

J: TRBJ1-2
length: 16
V: TRBV6-5
CDR3: CASTLRGTDSLAGYTF

J: TRBJ2-6
length: 15
V: TRBV2
CDR3: CASSENLSGANVLTF

J: TRBJ2-3
length: 19
V: TRBV11-3
CDR3: CASSRDRGLSAAHTDTQYF

J: TRBJ2-2
length: 16
V: TRBV6-2/TRBV6-3
CDR3: CASSYSRGRGTGELFF